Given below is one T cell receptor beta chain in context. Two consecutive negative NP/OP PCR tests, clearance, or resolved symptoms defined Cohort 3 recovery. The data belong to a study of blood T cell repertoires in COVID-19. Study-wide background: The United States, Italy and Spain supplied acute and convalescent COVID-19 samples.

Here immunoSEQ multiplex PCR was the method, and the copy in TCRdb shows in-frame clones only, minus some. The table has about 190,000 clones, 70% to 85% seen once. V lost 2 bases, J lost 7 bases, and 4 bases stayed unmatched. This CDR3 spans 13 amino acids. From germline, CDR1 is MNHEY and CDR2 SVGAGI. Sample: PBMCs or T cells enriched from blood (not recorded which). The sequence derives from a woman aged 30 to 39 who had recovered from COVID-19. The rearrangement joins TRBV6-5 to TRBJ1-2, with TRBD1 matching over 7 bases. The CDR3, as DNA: TGTGCCAGCAGTTACGTAGGGGGCGGTGGCTACACCTTC. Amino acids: CASSYVGGGGYTF.